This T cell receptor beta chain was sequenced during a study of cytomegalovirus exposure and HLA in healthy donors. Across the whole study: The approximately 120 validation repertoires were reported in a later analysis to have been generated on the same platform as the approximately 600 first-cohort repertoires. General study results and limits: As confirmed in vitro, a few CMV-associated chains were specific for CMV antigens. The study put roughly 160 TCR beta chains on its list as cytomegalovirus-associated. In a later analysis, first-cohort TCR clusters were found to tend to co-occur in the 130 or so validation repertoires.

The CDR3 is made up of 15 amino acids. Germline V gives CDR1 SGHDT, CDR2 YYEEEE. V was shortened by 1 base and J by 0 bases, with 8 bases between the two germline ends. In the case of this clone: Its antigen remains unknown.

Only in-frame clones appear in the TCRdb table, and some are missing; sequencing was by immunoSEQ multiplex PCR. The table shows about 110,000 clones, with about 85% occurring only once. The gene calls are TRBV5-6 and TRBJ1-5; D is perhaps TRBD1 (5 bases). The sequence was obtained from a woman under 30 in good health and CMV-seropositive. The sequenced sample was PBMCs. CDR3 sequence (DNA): TGTGCCAGCAGCTTGTTGGGGGGTAGCAATCAGCCCCAGCATTTT. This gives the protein CASSLLGGSNQPQHF.